This TCR beta chain was retrieved from a study of blood T cell repertoires in COVID-19. For the study at large: The United States, Italy and Spain provided the acute and convalescent COVID-19 samples.

The CDR3 covers 15 residues. Germline lookup yields CDR1 SGHRS and CDR2 YFSETQ. Trimming cost V 0 bases and J 1 base, with 10 bases left between them. The repertoire was sequenced with immunoSEQ multiplex PCR; TCRdb's copy has only in-frame clones and lacks some. Of 210,000 or so clones in the sample, roughly 90% were seen once. This clonotype was obtained from a man aged 35 to 55 with acute or convalescent COVID-19. The chain links TRBV5-1 to TRBJ1-1; weak D call: TRBD1 (5 bases). Sequenced input: peripheral blood. For the CDR3, the DNA is TGCGCCAGCAGCTTGGCAGGGTCCACGAACACTGAAGCTTTCTTT. Its protein is CASSLAGSTNTEAFF.